The 3 T cell receptor beta chains presented below share a single source sample, sequenced in a study of blood T cell repertoires in COVID-19 (dated by TCRdb to between 2020 and 2021). The library was obtained by the immunoSEQ multiplex PCR assay. Entries here come from immuneACCESS through TCRdb and include only in-frame sequences with V and J called. Some clones fail to appear in such tables; in the studies checked, an unresolved V gene covers under half of the shortfall, and the cause of the remainder is unknown. For this sample the table gives 40,000 to 65,000 clones, of which roughly four fifths were detected only once. The biggest ten clones account for 14% of the sample. Sequenced input: peripheral blood. Receptor source: a human donor in a cohort sampled during active COVID-19.

The CDR3 sequence is CASSDTDRNQPQHF. For the CDR3, the DNA is TGCGCCAGCAGTGATACGGACAGGAATCAGCCCCAGCATTTT. The chain recombines TRBV10-2 with TRBJ1-5, with 7 bases lining up with TRBD1. Looked up from germline, CDR1 is WSHSY and CDR2 is SAAADI. The CDR3 extends over 14 amino acids. V dropped 3 bases and J dropped 4; count of bases not matched to a gene: 3.

The V and J genes are TRBV6-5 and TRBJ1-4; weak D call: TRBD1 (6 bases). Germline V gene data show CDR1 as MNHEY and CDR2 as SVGAGI. The CDR3 is made up of 13 amino acids. V was trimmed by 7 bases and J by 5 bases, leaving 11 bases between them. The CDR3 nucleotides read TGTGCCAGCACGGACAGTCAAAATGAAAAACTGTTTTTT. This encodes CASTDSQNEKLFF.

This clone occurred a few times. The chain recombines TRBV19 with TRBJ1-5; no clear D. V was clipped by 9 bases and J by 10 bases, with 22 bases between them. The CDR3 spans 14 residues. Germline V gene lookup returns CDR1 LNHDA and CDR2 SQIVND (reference sequence). The CDR3 loop is CASRPKGDYVPQHF. The DNA of the CDR3 is TGTGCCAGCCGCCCCAAGGGCGACTACGTTCCCCAGCATTTT.